The 27 T cell receptor beta chains reported below all come from one sample, sequenced in a study of beta chain features in type 1 diabetes. Expressed TCRB transcripts were sequenced after all isolated RNA was converted to cDNA. Produced via immunoSEQ multiplex PCR; TCRdb's table is partial and in-frame only. The sample has under 500,000 clones, approximately 31% seen once; the top ten hold 0.05% to 0.065%. The sample was naive CD4+ T cells from blood. These TCRs come from a young man in good health.

This clone has more than one count but fewer than ten. This rearrangement joins TRBV30 to TRBJ1-2; D not resolved. Trimming took 3 bases from V and 0 from J, leaving 8 bases between them. CDR1 is GTSNPN and CDR2 is SVGIG in the germline V gene (reference sequence). The CDR3 contains 13 residues. The CDR3 is CAWSSSANYGYTF. CDR3 DNA: TGTGCCTGGAGCTCATCGGCTAACTATGGCTACACCTTC.

The V gene is TRBV11-2, the J gene TRBJ2-1; perhaps TRBD1 as D (6 bases). Per the germline V gene, CDR1 is SGHAT and CDR2 is FQNNGV. The CDR3 length is 14 residues. Trimming took off 5 bases at V and 4 bases at J, with 12 bases between the two ends. In nucleotides, the CDR3 is TGTGCCAGCAGCACAAGGACAGAATACAATGAGCAGTTCTTC. Its protein is CASSTRTEYNEQFF.

This clone was counted only a few times. The J gene is TRBJ2-1, the V gene TRBV5-1; D is unclear. In germline, CDR1 is SGHRS, CDR2 YFSETQ. V lost 4 bases to trimming and J lost 6 bases, with 11 bases between them. The length of the CDR3 is 13 residues. The CDR3 DNA reads TGCGCCAGCAGCACCGAATCGGCCAATGAGCAGTTCTTC. Amino acid sequence: CASSTESANEQFF.

This chain uses TRBV30 with TRBJ2-1; weak D call: TRBD2 (6 bases). Germline V CDR1 and CDR2: GTSNPN, SVGIG (reference sequence). The CDR3 consists of 13 residues. V lost 3 bases, J lost 2 bases, and 8 bases lay in between. The CDR3 nucleotides read TGTGCCTGGAGGGGAGGCCCCTACAATGAGCAGTTCTTC. Amino acid sequence: CAWRGGPYNEQFF.

In its sample, this clone was seen a few times. This chain uses TRBV28 with TRBJ2-7; D possibly matches TRBD1 or TRBD2 (5 bases each). The V end was cut by 6 bases, the J end by 3 bases, with 9 bases between. Germline loops: CDR1 MDHEN, CDR2 SYDVKM. The length of the CDR3 is 12 residues. The CDR3 sequence: CASRGTHYEQYF. CDR3 coding DNA: TGTGCCAGCAGAGGGACGCACTACGAGCAGTACTTC. Complete variable domain (other parts from reference TRBV28 and TRBJ2-7): DVKVTQSSRYLVKRTGEKVFLECVQDMDHENMFWYRQDPGLGLRLIYFSYDVKMKEKGDIPEGYSVSREKKERFSLILESASTNQTSMYLCASRGTHYEQYFGPGTRLTVT.

This chain links TRBV11-2 with TRBJ2-7; D is perhaps TRBD1 (6 bases). Germline CDR1 reads SGHAT; CDR2 reads FQNNGV. The CDR3 length is 15 residues. The V end was cut by 5 bases, the J end by 2 bases, with 16 bases between. The CDR3 protein is CASSPSGQLTYEQYF. The CDR3 coding sequence is TGTGCCAGCAGCCCTAGTGGACAGCTTACCTACGAGCAGTACTTC.

This clone was seen only a few times. The rearrangement links TRBV6-1 to TRBJ2-5; 9 bases line up with TRBD1. The V segment lost 2 bases and the J segment 4 bases; nucleotides outside the gene matches: 2. The CDR3 consists of 14 residues. CDR1 is MNHNS, CDR2 SASEGT, per germline. The DNA for the CDR3 is TGTGCCAGCAGTGAAACGGGACAGGGAGAGACCCAGTACTTC. Translated, it gives CASSETGQGETQYF.

The V and J genes are TRBV7-2 and TRBJ2-7; 8 nucleotides align to TRBD1. This CDR3 is 14 amino acids long. Germline V gene sequence: CDR1 SGHTA, CDR2 FQGNSA. J lost 1 base, V lost 4 bases, and 3 bases had no gene match. The CDR3 sequence is CASSWDRFSYEQYF. CDR3 DNA: TGTGCCAGCAGCTGGGACAGGTTTTCCTACGAGCAGTACTTC. Using reference TRBV7-2 and TRBJ2-7 for the parts outside the CDR3, the full variable domain is GAGVSQSPSNKVTEKGKDVELRCDPISGHTALYWYRQSLGQGLEFLIYFQGNSAPDKSGLPSDRFSAERTGGSVSTLTIQRTQQEDSAVYLCASSWDRFSYEQYFGPGTRLTVT.

The chain couples TRBV5-6 to TRBJ2-1; D perhaps matches TRBD2 (6 bases). The length of the CDR3 is 15 residues. With 2 bases removed from V and 0 bases from J, the gap between germline ends came to 9 bases. In germline, CDR1 is SGHDT, CDR2 YYEEEE. For the CDR3, the DNA is TGTGCCAGCAGCTTCGCCGGGAGCTCCTACAATGAGCAGTTCTTC. Translation gives CASSFAGSSYNEQFF.

This chain connects TRBV6-6 to TRBJ1-1; TRBD1 might be the D (5 bases). The germline gives CDR1 MNHNY, CDR2 SVGAGI (reference sequence). The CDR3 is 16 residues long. The germline V and J ends were trimmed by 2 bases and 10 bases, with 23 bases remaining between them. The CDR3 nucleotides read TGTGCCAGCAGTTACCCCATCGGAAGGGGAGGAGGGGTAGCTTTCTTT. It yields the protein CASSYPIGRGGGVAFF.

The rearrangement links TRBV7-2 to TRBJ2-1; TRBD1 matches 9 bases. V shed 5 bases, J shed 6 bases, and the junction held 8 bases outside the gene matches. Germline assignment: CDR1 SGHTA and CDR2 FQGNSA. This CDR3 is 15 amino acids long. CDR3 loop: CASSVPGQGSNEQFF. For the CDR3, the DNA is TGTGCCAGCAGCGTCCCGGGACAGGGAAGCAATGAGCAGTTCTTC.

V is TRBV9 and J is TRBJ1-3, with D unclear. Per the germline V gene, CDR1 is SGDLS and CDR2 is YYNGEE. V was trimmed by 2 bases and J by 1 base, leaving 13 bases between them. The CDR3 runs to 16 residues. The DNA of the CDR3 is TGTGCCAGCAGCGTGGGAACCCTTCGTTCTGGAAACACCATATATTTT. Amino acid sequence: CASSVGTLRSGNTIYF.

The chain recombines TRBV4-3 with TRBJ2-7, with D tentatively TRBD2 (6 bases). Germline values: CDR1 LGHNA, CDR2 YSLEER. Trimming left V 4 bases short and J 5 bases short, with 15 bases between. CDR3 size: 14 residues. CDR3 nucleotide sequence: TGCGCCAGCAGCCTACTAGCCAGTGTGAACGAGCAGTACTTC. It is translated as CASSLLASVNEQYF.

Here the CDR3 reads CASSLASGVQYF. CDR3 bases: TGTGCCAGCAGCTTGGCTAGCGGCGTGCAGTACTTC. The chain joins TRBV11-2 to TRBJ2-7; 7 bases line up with TRBD2. J lost 9 bases, V lost 3 bases, and 5 bases had no gene match. Germline lookup yields CDR1 SGHAT and CDR2 FQNNGV. This CDR3 has 12 residues.

The V and J genes are TRBV4-1 and TRBJ2-1; D not certain. V lost 1 base and J 9 bases, leaving 4 bases between the germline ends. CDR1 and CDR2 from the germline V gene are MGHRA and YSYEKL. The CDR3 spans 11 residues. The CDR3 DNA reads TGCGCCAGCAGCCAAGTTGGTGAGCAGTTCTTC. Protein product: CASSQVGEQFF.

Only one count was recorded for this clone. Its ends do not fully match the called genes, so a read error is possible. The chain recombines TRBV28 with TRBJ2-5; weak D call: TRBD1 (6 bases). Germline values: CDR1 MDHEN, CDR2 SYDVKM. This CDR3 spans 13 amino acids. The CDR3 is CASSLAGEEAQYF. Written as DNA, the CDR3 is TGTGCCAGCAGTTTAGCAGGGGAAGAGGCCCAGTACTTC.

The V gene is TRBV5-1, the J gene TRBJ2-7; no firm D call. The CDR3 contains 13 residues. Germline V gene lookup returns CDR1 SGHRS and CDR2 YFSETQ. Trimming took off 0 bases at V and 6 bases at J, with 10 bases between the two ends. In nucleotides, the CDR3 is TGCGCCAGCAGCTTGGAACTCCCCTTCGAGCAGTACTTC. Translated: CASSLELPFEQYF.

The V call is TRBV30, the J call TRBJ2-5; D possibly matches TRBD1 or TRBD2 (6 bases each). With 0 bases removed from V and 1 base from J, the gap between germline ends came to 12 bases. Per germline, CDR1 GTSNPN and CDR2 SVGIG (reference sequence). This CDR3 region has 15 residues. CDR3 sequence reads: CAWSVWGAGQETQYF. CDR3 sequence (DNA): TGTGCCTGGAGTGTGTGGGGGGCCGGCCAAGAGACCCAGTACTTC.

The J gene is TRBJ2-5, the V gene TRBV2, with D possibly being TRBD2 (6 bases). The CDR3 has 15 residues. Trimming shortened V by 7 bases and J by 5 bases, and 20 bases separated the two germline ends. Germline CDR1 is SNHLY and CDR2 is FYNNEI. The CDR3, as DNA: TGTGCCAGCAAGTTCCAGCGGGTGGATAGGGAGACCCAGTACTTC. This encodes CASKFQRVDRETQYF.

This chain joins TRBV7-9 and TRBJ2-7; D perhaps matches TRBD2 (6 bases). CDR1 is SEHNR and CDR2 is FQNEAQ in the germline V gene (reference sequence). The CDR3 covers 14 residues. The V gene lost 1 base and the J gene lost 5 bases, with 12 bases spanning the gap. CDR3 nucleotide sequence: TGTGCCAGCAGCTTAGGGTTGGGAGGCCACGAGCAGTACTTC. Its translation: CASSLGLGGHEQYF.

This sequence joins TRBV6-6 and TRBJ2-3; 7 positions agree with TRBD1. Per the germline V gene, CDR1 is MNHNY and CDR2 is SVGAGI (reference sequence). CDR3 length: 13 residues. V dropped 6 bases and J dropped 2; count of bases not matched to a gene: 2. CDR3 loop: CASRGQNTDTQYF. The CDR3 DNA reads as TGTGCCAGCAGGGGACAGAACACAGATACGCAGTATTTT.

This clone showed up just a few times. This chain links TRBV29-1 with TRBJ2-1; D ambiguous. This CDR3 is 15 amino acids long. Per the germline V gene, CDR1 is SQVTM and CDR2 is ANQGSEA. The V and J ends lost 2 bases and 0 bases respectively, with 11 bases between them. CDR3 sequence: CSVEWVSSSYNEQFF. CDR3 in DNA: TGCAGCGTTGAATGGGTCTCGAGCTCCTACAATGAGCAGTTCTTC.

The gene calls are TRBV7-6 and TRBJ2-7; D is ambiguous. V lost 5 bases to trimming and J lost 3 bases, with 17 bases between them. The CDR3 has 15 amino acids. In germline, CDR1 is SGHVS, CDR2 FNYEAQ. CDR3 bases: TGTGCCAGCAGCCCTGGGTGGGATGTGGTCTACGAGCAGTACTTC. Translated, it gives CASSPGWDVVYEQYF.

This clone has a handful of counts. V gene TRBV30 combines with J gene TRBJ2-7; tentatively, D is TRBD2 (6 bases). V was cut by 2 bases and J by 3 bases, with 14 bases left in between. The CDR3 runs to 14 residues. The V gene's germline CDR1 is GTSNPN and CDR2 SVGIG (reference sequence). The CDR3 loop is CAWSPDAGIYEQYF. The CDR3 coding sequence is TGTGCCTGGAGTCCGGACGCGGGGATCTACGAGCAGTACTTC.

The chain joins TRBV11-2 to TRBJ1-1; possibly TRBD1 for D (6 bases). The ends were cut back, 5 bases at V and 3 bases at J, with 13 bases in the middle. This CDR3 comprises 14 residues. Germline V gene sequence: CDR1 SGHAT, CDR2 FQNNGV. The CDR3 sequence: CASSITGSDTEAFF. CDR3 sequence (DNA): TGTGCCAGCAGCATAACAGGGTCAGACACTGAAGCTTTCTTT.

This clone has only a few counts. The rearrangement joins TRBV18 to TRBJ2-7; perhaps D is TRBD1 or TRBD2 (5 bases each). Trimming shortened V by 3 bases and J by 4 bases, and 16 bases separated the two germline ends. Germline CDR1 and CDR2: KGHSH and LQKENI. This CDR3 spans 15 amino acids. The CDR3 spells CASSPGSGSPYEQYF. In DNA form, the CDR3 reads TGTGCCAGCTCACCGGGTTCAGGGAGCCCTTACGAGCAGTACTTC.

This clone has a handful of counts. This chain connects TRBV6-5 to TRBJ2-7, with 9 bases aligning to TRBD2. This CDR3 is 16 amino acids long. Germline V lookup: CDR1 MNHEY, CDR2 SVGAGI. The V and J ends lost 2 bases and 4 bases, in that order; junction bases with no gene match: 9. The CDR3 DNA is TGTGCCAGCAGTTACCCTGGCGTTAGCGGGAGATACGAGCAGTACTTC. Protein sequence: CASSYPGVSGRYEQYF.